The T cell receptor beta chain described here comes from a study of cytomegalovirus exposure and HLA in healthy donors. The V end lost 4 bases, the J end lost 4 bases, and 16 bases lay between the germline ends. CDR3 length: 15 amino acids. Germline CDR1 and CDR2: LNHNV and YYDKDF (reference sequence). The PCR was carried out with 60 Vbeta primers and 13 Jbeta primers. Method: immunoSEQ multiplex PCR; TCRdb's copy keeps in-frame clones and lacks some. This table has around 160,000 clones, 77% appearing once. This clonotype was obtained from a woman aged 40 to 49 in good health and CMV-seropositive. V is TRBV15 and J is TRBJ1-2, with D possibly TRBD1 on 6 matching bases. Sequencing used PBMCs. The CDR3 loop is CATSTGLGGTYGYTF. The CDR3 DNA sequence: TGTGCCACCAGCACCGGCTTAGGGGGTACCTATGGCTACACCTTC.